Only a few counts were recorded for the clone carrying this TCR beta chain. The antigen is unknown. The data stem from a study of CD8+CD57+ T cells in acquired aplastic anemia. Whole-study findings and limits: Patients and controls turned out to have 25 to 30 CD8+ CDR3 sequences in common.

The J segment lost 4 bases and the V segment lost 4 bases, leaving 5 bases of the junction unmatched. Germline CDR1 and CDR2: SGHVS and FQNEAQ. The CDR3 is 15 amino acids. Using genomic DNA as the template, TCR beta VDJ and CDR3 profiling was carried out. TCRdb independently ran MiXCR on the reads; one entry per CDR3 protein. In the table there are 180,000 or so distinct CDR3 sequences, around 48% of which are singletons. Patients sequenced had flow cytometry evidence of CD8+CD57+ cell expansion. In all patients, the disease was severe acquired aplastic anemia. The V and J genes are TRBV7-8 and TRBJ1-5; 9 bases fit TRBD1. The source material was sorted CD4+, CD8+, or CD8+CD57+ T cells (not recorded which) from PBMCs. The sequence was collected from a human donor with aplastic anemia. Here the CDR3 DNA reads TGTGCCAGCAGCTCGAGGGACAGGGAAAATCAGCCCCAGCATTTT. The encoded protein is CASSSRDRENQPQHF.